The clone carrying this TCR beta chain showed up just a few times. The record originates from a study of molecular identifiers for immune sequencing clone quantification. Bulk libraries came from a prior protocol with listed TCR primers. TCRdb reprocessed the PCR reads with MiXCR, giving one entry per CDR3 protein. Of approximately 670,000 distinct CDR3 sequences in the sample, nearly 20% were seen once. Libraries used roughly 17,000 to 1,000,000 sorted naive CD8 T cells and 10%, 30% or 50% RNA input. Sorting was used to obtain naive CD8 T cells (CD8+CD4-CCR7+CD45RA+). V shed 3 bases, J shed 1 base, and the junction held 6 bases outside the gene matches. The germline gives CDR1 SNHLY, CDR2 FYNNEI. This CDR3 contains 17 residues.

The sequence came from a human donor in good health. Some libraries in this study had Jurkat cell RNA spiked in. The sequenced material came from naive CD8+ T cells from blood, with Jurkat cell RNA spiked in. Subset defined: FACS-sorted CD8+CD4-CCR7+CD45RA+ naive T cells. J is TRBJ1-3 and V is TRBV2, with TRBD1 identical over 10 bases. This chain's CDR3 is CASSDTGTGASGNTIYF. The CDR3 DNA is TGTGCCAGCAGTGATACCGGGACAGGGGCATCTGGAAACACCATATATTTT.